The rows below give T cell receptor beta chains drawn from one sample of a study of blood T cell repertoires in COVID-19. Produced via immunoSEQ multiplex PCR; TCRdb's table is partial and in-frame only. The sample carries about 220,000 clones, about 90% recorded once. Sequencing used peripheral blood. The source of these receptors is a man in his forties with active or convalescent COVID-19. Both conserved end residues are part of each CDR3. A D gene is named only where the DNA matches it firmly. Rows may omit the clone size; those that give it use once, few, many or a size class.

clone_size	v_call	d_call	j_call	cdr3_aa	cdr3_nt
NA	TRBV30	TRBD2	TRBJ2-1	CAWSVIGGGNTLYSYNEQFF	TGTGCCTGGAGTGTAATTGGCGGGGGGAACACTTTGTACTCCTACAATGAGCAGTTCTTC
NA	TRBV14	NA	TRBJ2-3	CASSQYVASTDTQYF	TGTGCCAGCAGCCAATACGTGGCCTCCACAGATACGCAGTATTTT
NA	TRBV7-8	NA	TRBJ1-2	CASSLDSNYGYTF	TGTGCCAGCAGCTTAGACAGTAATTATGGCTACACCTTC
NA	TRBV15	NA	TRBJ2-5	CATSTLETQYF	TGTGCCACCAGCACCCTAGAGACCCAGTACTTC
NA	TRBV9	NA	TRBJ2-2	CASSTPVGAANTGELFF	TGTGCCAGCTCCACCCCAGTTGGTGCCGCGAACACCGGGGAGCTGTTTTTT
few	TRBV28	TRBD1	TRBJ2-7	CASTFSGTGSHEQYF	TGTGCCAGCACCTTCTCAGGGACAGGGTCCCACGAGCAGTACTTC
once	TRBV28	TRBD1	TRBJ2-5	CASSRTGGETQYF	TGTGCCAGCAGCCGGACAGGGGGAGAGACCCAGTACTTC
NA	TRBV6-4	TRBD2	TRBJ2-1	CASRRLAGGNDNEQFF	TGTGCCAGCAGGAGACTAGCGGGAGGGAATGACAATGAGCAGTTCTTC
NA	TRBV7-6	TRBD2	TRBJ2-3	CASSQRGGGAFPDTQYF	TGTGCCAGCAGCCAACGAGGCGGGGGGGCCTTCCCAGATACGCAGTATTTT
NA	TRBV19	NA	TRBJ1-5	CASSRAGGNQPQHF	TGTGCCAGTAGTAGGGCAGGGGGCAATCAGCCCCAGCATTTT
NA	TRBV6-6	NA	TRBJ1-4	CASTRPEPYPGKLFF	TGTGCCAGCACCAGACCGGAGCCCTATCCGGGAAAACTGTTTTTT
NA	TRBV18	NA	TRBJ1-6	CASSPTQDFGPLHF	TGTGCCAGCTCACCAACGCAGGACTTTGGCCCCCTCCACTTT
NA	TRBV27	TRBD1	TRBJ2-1	CASSWDRGQRSVQFF	TGTGCCAGCAGTTGGGACAGGGGGCAACGGAGCGTGCAGTTCTTC
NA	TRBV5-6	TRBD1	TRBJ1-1	CASRDSGQRNTEAFF	TGTGCCAGCAGGGATTCGGGACAGAGGAACACTGAAGCTTTCTTT
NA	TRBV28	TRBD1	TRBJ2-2	CASSLAGGESTGELFF	TGTGCCAGCAGTTTGGCAGGGGGCGAAAGCACCGGGGAGCTGTTTTTT
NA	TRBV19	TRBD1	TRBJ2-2	CASSRQGVSTGELFF	TGTGCCAGTAGTAGACAGGGGGTATCCACCGGGGAGCTGTTTTTT
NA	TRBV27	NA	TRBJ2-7	CASGQGSYEQYF	TGTGCCAGCGGGCAGGGCTCCTACGAGCAGTACTTC
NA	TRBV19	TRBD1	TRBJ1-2	CASTGQGAGGYTF	TGTGCCAGTACCGGACAGGGGGCTGGTGGCTACACCTTC
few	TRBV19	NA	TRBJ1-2	CASSIARSYYGYTF	TGTGCCAGTAGTATTGCAAGAAGCTACTATGGCTACACCTTC
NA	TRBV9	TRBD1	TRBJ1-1	CASSFRGTGGHTEAFF	TGTGCCAGCAGCTTTAGAGGGACAGGGGGCCACACTGAAGCTTTCTTT
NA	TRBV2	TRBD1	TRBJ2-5	CASIQGAQETQYF	TGTGCCAGCATCCAGGGGGCCCAAGAGACCCAGTACTTC
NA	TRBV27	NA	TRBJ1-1	CASRFSGAPEAFF	TGTGCCAGCAGATTCTCAGGGGCCCCTGAAGCTTTCTTT
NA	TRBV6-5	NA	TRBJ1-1	CASSYTKGHTEAFF	TGTGCCAGCAGTTACACAAAGGGGCACACTGAAGCTTTCTTT
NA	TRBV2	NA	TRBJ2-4	CASSLPEVTYGLAKNIQYF	TGTGCCAGCAGCCTCCCAGAAGTGACGTATGGACTAGCCAAAAACATTCAGTACTTC
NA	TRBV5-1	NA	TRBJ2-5	CASSLEGRGEETQYF	TGCGCCAGCAGCTTGGAAGGCAGGGGGGAAGAGACCCAGTACTTC
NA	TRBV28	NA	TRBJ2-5	CASSFIGEGVRETQYF	TGTGCCAGCAGTTTTATAGGGGAAGGGGTAAGGGAGACCCAGTACTTC
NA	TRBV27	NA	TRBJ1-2	CASIPGARRVYTF	TGTGCCAGCATTCCAGGGGCAAGGAGAGTCTACACCTTC
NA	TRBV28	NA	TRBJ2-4	CASSSSLRGSGDIQYF	TGTGCCAGCAGTTCCTCTCTCAGGGGATCTGGGGACATTCAGTACTTC
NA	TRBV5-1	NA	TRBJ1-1	CASSSAERFTEAFF	TGCGCCAGCAGCTCCGCCGAGCGATTCACCGAAGCTTTCTTT
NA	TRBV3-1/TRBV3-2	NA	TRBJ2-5	CASSPTRLVGETQYF	TGTGCCAGCAGCCCCACTCGACTAGTCGGAGAGACCCAGTACTTC
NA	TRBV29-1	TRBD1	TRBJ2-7	CSVTKAGGLAYEQYF	TGCAGCGTCACTAAAGCAGGGGGCCTCGCCTACGAGCAGTACTTC
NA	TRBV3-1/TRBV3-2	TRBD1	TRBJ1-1	CASSPRTGEDTEAFF	TGTGCCAGCAGCCCCCGGACAGGGGAGGATACTGAAGCTTTCTTT
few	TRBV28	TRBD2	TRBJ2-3	CASSFGGGPYGQYF	TGTGCCAGCAGTTTTGGGGGAGGGCCGTACGGGCAGTATTTT
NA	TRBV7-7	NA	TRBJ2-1	CASSPGGHPGGEQFF	TGTGCCAGCAGCCCCGGGGGCCACCCGGGGGGTGAGCAGTTCTTC
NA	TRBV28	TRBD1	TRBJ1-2	CASSLRVGQGVGYTF	TGTGCCAGCAGTTTAAGAGTTGGGCAGGGGGTTGGCTACACCTTC
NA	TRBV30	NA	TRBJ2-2	CVLMRGTQAGELFF	TGTGTCTTGATGCGGGGAACTCAGGCCGGGGAGCTGTTTTTT
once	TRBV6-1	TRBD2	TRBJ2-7	CASSERTGGDFTYEQYF	TGTGCCAGCAGTGAAAGGACTGGGGGGGACTTCACCTACGAGCAGTACTTC
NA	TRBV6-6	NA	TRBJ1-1	CASSYSGRENTEAFF	TGTGCCAGCAGTTACTCGGGCAGGGAAAACACTGAAGCTTTCTTT
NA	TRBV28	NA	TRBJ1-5	CASSHTHRTVLSNQPQHF	TGTGCCAGCAGCCACACCCACAGGACCGTGCTTAGCAATCAGCCCCAGCATTTT
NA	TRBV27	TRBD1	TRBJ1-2	CASSPTGGAYGYTF	TGTGCCAGCAGCCCGACAGGGGGTGCCTATGGCTACACCTTC
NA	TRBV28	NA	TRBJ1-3	CASSLWRISGNTIYF	TGTGCCAGCAGTTTATGGCGGATATCTGGAAACACCATATATTTT
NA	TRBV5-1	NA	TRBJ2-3	CASSPKREQGGTDTQYF	TGCGCCAGCAGCCCCAAGCGGGAGCAGGGGGGCACAGATACGCAGTATTTT